Shown below are 16 T cell receptor beta chains from a single sample sequenced in a study of beta chain features in type 1 diabetes. Every bit of the isolated RNA underwent reverse transcription, so sequencing read expressed TCRB transcripts. The data were produced by immunoSEQ multiplex PCR, yet TCRdb's version contains in-frame clones alone and is incomplete. The sample yields almost 350,000 clones, less than 10% seen once. The source material was central memory CD4+ T cells from blood. These receptors were taken from a woman aged 18 to 35 in good health.

The chain uses TRBV4-2 and TRBJ1-1; no definite D call. The CDR3 spans 16 residues. Germline CDR1 LGHNA, CDR2 YNFKEQ. Trimming left V 0 bases short and J 8 bases short, with 19 bases between. The CDR3 DNA is TGTGCCAGCAGCCAAGATCGCGAGGCGGGAAAACTAGAAGCTTTCTTT. Protein: CASSQDREAGKLEAFF.

The rearrangement links TRBV2 to TRBJ1-5, with TRBD1 matching over 7 bases. Germline lookup yields CDR1 SNHLY and CDR2 FYNNEI. The ends lost 4 bases at V and 6 bases at J; junction bases unmatched: 9. This CDR3 contains 15 residues. The chain's CDR3 is CASSAPPDRSQPQHF. The CDR3 DNA follows: TGTGCCAGCAGTGCTCCGCCGGACAGGAGTCAGCCCCAGCATTTT.

This clone was picked up a small number of times. This chain joins TRBV7-3 and TRBJ1-3, with D unresolved. Deletions cut 0 bases from V and 1 base from J, with 7 bases between. The V gene's germline CDR1 is SGHTA and CDR2 FQGTGA. This CDR3 region has 15 residues. CDR3 sequence: CASSLTGSSGNTIYF. As DNA, the CDR3 is TGTGCCAGCAGCTTAACCGGGTCATCTGGAAACACCATATATTTT.

This clone was counted a few times. V is TRBV7-9 and J is TRBJ2-1; the D call may be TRBD1 or TRBD2 (6 bases each). Germline V lookup: CDR1 SEHNR, CDR2 FQNEAQ (reference sequence). The CDR3 extends over 17 amino acids. Trimming pared 4 bases from V and 5 bases from J, leaving 21 bases between. CDR3 nucleotides: TGTGCCAGCAGCTCCCCGTCGGGGGCAGATGCTCACAATGAGCAGTTCTTC. This encodes CASSSPSGADAHNEQFF.

DNA of the CDR3: TGTGCCAGCAGCTCGGGGTGGGGACAGGGTGCAATAGGTGAGCAGTTCTTC. It is translated as CASSSGWGQGAIGEQFF. The chain recombines TRBV27 with TRBJ2-1, with 9 nucleotides matching TRBD1. The J segment lost 9 bases and the V segment lost 6 bases, leaving 18 bases of the junction unmatched. Germline values: CDR1 MNHEY, CDR2 SMNVEV (reference sequence). CDR3 length: 17 amino acids.

This clone has more than one count but fewer than ten. It is unclear where the CDR3 begins or ends on the DNA, so no DNA is shown, and the CDR3 is as TCRdb lists it. J is TRBJ2-5 and V is TRBV21-1; the listed D gene, TRBD1, was not tested against the DNA. TRBV21-1 corresponds to a pseudogene. Including both end residues, the CDR3 is 20 amino acids long. The CDR3 spells CASSSGQGSWGSGTQETQYF.

This clone turned up a few times. The rearrangement links TRBV6-1 to TRBJ2-5; 7 nucleotides match TRBD1. The CDR3 contains 17 residues. Germline trimming cut 4 bases from V and 5 bases from J; bases unmatched to any gene: 16. The germline V gene encodes CDR1 MNHNS and CDR2 SASEGT. The CDR3 protein is CASSGSKGGQRTETQYF. CDR3 DNA sequence: TGTGCCAGCAGTGGTAGTAAAGGGGGACAGAGGACCGAGACCCAGTACTTC.

This clone was recorded at least ten times. V gene TRBV5-1 combines with J gene TRBJ1-4; D is ambiguous. From germline, CDR1 is SGHRS and CDR2 YFSETQ. This CDR3 has 16 amino acids. V was shortened by 0 bases and J by 4 bases, with 13 bases between the two germline ends. CDR3 protein: CASSLAGRSNNEKLFF. The CDR3 DNA is TGCGCCAGCAGCTTGGCAGGCCGCTCGAATAATGAAAAACTGTTTTTT.

Points on this clone: One end of the junction does not line up with germline, which may come from a read error. V and J are TRBV6-6 and TRBJ2-7, with D perhaps matching TRBD2 (6 bases). The germline V gene has CDR1 MNHNY and CDR2 SVGAGI (reference sequence). CDR3 length equals 14 residues. In DNA form, the CDR3 reads TGTGCCATCAGTGAGTCACGGGAGAGATACGAGCAGTACTTC. Its translation is CAISESRERYEQYF.

This clone appeared a few times. The chain couples TRBV5-4 to TRBJ1-3; 8 positions agree with TRBD1. V lost 1 base to trimming and J lost 6 bases; unmatched junction nucleotides: 6. Germline lookup yields CDR1 SGHNT and CDR2 YYREEE (reference sequence). The length of the CDR3 is 15 residues. CDR3 loop: CASSLSGQGANTIYF. CDR3 sequence (DNA): TGTGCCAGCAGCTTGTCCGGTCAGGGGGCAAACACCATATATTTT.

This clone was detected only a few times. The rearrangement joins TRBV27 to TRBJ2-1, with unresolved D. V dropped 10 bases and J dropped 4 bases, with 14 bases sitting between them. The CDR3 runs 13 residues. Germline CDR1 is MNHEY and CDR2 is SMNVEV (reference sequence). The CDR3 spells CATSGWPYNEQFF. Here the CDR3 DNA reads TGTGCCACCTCAGGCTGGCCGTACAATGAGCAGTTCTTC.

This chain joins TRBV6-1 and TRBJ1-2; the D is unclear. CDR1 MNHNS and CDR2 SASEGT come from the germline V gene. Trimming cost V 7 bases and J 4 bases, with 16 bases left between them. The CDR3 sequence is 14 residues long. CDR3 DNA sequence: TGTGCCAGCACTGCTCCCTGGACCCTCTATGGCTACACCTTC. Translated, it gives CASTAPWTLYGYTF.

The gene calls are TRBV27 and TRBJ2-7; no firm D call. The CDR3 is 13 amino acids. Trimming cost V 5 bases and J 3 bases, with 11 bases left between them. CDR1 is MNHEY and CDR2 is SMNVEV in the germline V gene (reference sequence). CDR3 sequence (DNA): TGTGCCAGCAGTGTTCGCGGCCGCTACGAGCAGTACTTC. Translating it yields CASSVRGRYEQYF.

This rearrangement joins TRBV29-1 to TRBJ1-5, with 8 bases that match TRBD1. The V segment lost 2 bases and the J segment 6 bases; nucleotides outside the gene matches: 3. The CDR3 runs 13 residues. Germline CDR1 and CDR2: SQVTM and ANQGSEA. CDR3 sequence reads: CSVEQGAGQPQHF. In nucleotides, the CDR3 is TGCAGCGTTGAACAGGGGGCAGGTCAGCCCCAGCATTTT.

V usage is TRBV4-2 and J usage is TRBJ2-7; 11 positions match TRBD2. The CDR3 totals 16 residues. With V trimmed by 4 bases and J by 6 bases, 11 bases remained unmatched. Germline V gene lookup returns CDR1 LGHNA and CDR2 YNFKEQ. CDR3: CASSPGLAGGWIEQYF. CDR3 coding DNA: TGTGCCAGCAGCCCCGGCCTAGCGGGAGGTTGGATCGAGCAGTACTTC.

This clone appeared a few times. The chain carries TRBV2 and TRBJ2-1; no clear D gene. With 8 bases removed from V and 9 bases from J, the gap between germline ends came to 11 bases. CDR3 length: 11 residues. Germline CDR1 is SNHLY and CDR2 is FYNNEI. CDR3 residues: CASLYAGEQFF. CDR3 nucleotide sequence: TGTGCCAGCCTCTACGCAGGTGAGCAGTTCTTC. Full variable domain (outside the CDR3, taken from reference TRBV2 and TRBJ2-1): EPEVTQTPSHQVTQMGQEVILRCVPISNHLYFYWYRQILGQKVEFLVSFYNNEISEKSEIFDDQFSVERPDGSNFTLKIRSTKLEDSAMYFCASLYAGEQFFGPGTRLTVL.